These 10 T cell receptor beta chains were sequenced from one sample in a study of blood T cell repertoires in COVID-19. Profiled with immunoSEQ multiplex PCR; TCRdb holds only in-frame clones, not every one. The table records around 370,000 clones, 90% of them present only once. The sample comprised peripheral blood. The receptors were sampled from a young man with active or convalescent COVID-19.

The chain joins TRBV19 to TRBJ1-1, with D tentatively TRBD1 (5 bases). V lost 3 bases and J 0 bases, leaving 8 bases between the germline ends. The CDR3 is made up of 14 amino acids. The germline CDR1 and CDR2 sequences are LNHDA and SQIVND (reference sequence). The CDR3 DNA reads as TGTGCCAGTAGTATCAACAGGTTGAACACTGAAGCTTTCTTT. It yields the protein CASSINRLNTEAFF.

The chain links TRBV7-2 to TRBJ2-5; TRBD1 aligns across 8 bases. Germline loops: CDR1 SGHTA, CDR2 FQGNSA. The CDR3 covers 17 residues. J was trimmed by 2 bases and V by 1 base; bases with no gene match: 9. The CDR3 sequence is CASSLDRGTTIQETQYF. The CDR3 nucleotides are TGTGCCAGCAGCTTAGACAGGGGGACCACTATACAAGAGACCCAGTACTTC.

On this clone itself: One end of the junction is discordant with germline, which a read error may explain. V gene TRBV6-5 combines with J gene TRBJ1-2, with D perhaps matching TRBD1 (5 bases). Germline loops: CDR1 MNHEY, CDR2 SVGAGI. The CDR3 loop spans 13 amino acids. The DNA for the CDR3 is TGTGCCAGCAGTTACACGGGGGATTATGGCAACACCTTC. It encodes CASSYTGDYGNTF.

CDR3 sequence reads: CATSGGTGGRSTEAFF. For the CDR3, the DNA is TGTGCCACCAGTGGCGGGACAGGGGGGCGAAGCACTGAAGCTTTCTTT. The chain combines TRBV24-1 with TRBJ1-1; 11 nucleotides agree with TRBD1. Per the germline V gene, CDR1 is KGHDR and CDR2 is SFDVKD. This CDR3 is built from 16 residues. V lost 5 bases to trimming and J lost 4 bases; unmatched junction nucleotides: 8.

The V and J genes are TRBV5-6 and TRBJ2-2; 8 bases match TRBD1. Per germline, CDR1 SGHDT and CDR2 YYEEEE. The CDR3 loop spans 14 amino acids. With V trimmed by 1 base and J by 7 bases, 3 bases remained unmatched. The CDR3: CASSLRTGLGELFF. CDR3 bases: TGTGCCAGCAGCTTGAGGACAGGGCTCGGGGAGCTGTTTTTT.

The rearrangement joins TRBV6-1 to TRBJ1-5; D is unclear. The CDR3 loop spans 15 amino acids. Between the trimmed V and J ends, which lost 2 bases and 6 bases, there was a span of 14 bases. The germline CDR1 and CDR2 sequences are MNHNS and SASEGT. CDR3 protein: CASSEKWEGSQPQHF. Written as DNA, the CDR3 is TGTGCCAGCAGTGAAAAATGGGAGGGCAGTCAGCCCCAGCATTTT.

The chain joins TRBV19 to TRBJ1-5; D ambiguous. From germline, CDR1 is LNHDA and CDR2 SQIVND (reference sequence). Trimming left V 6 bases short and J 4 bases short, with 13 bases between. The length of the CDR3 is 14 residues. The CDR3 sequence: CASRRREGNQPQHF. The CDR3 coding sequence is TGTGCCAGTAGGAGAAGGGAGGGTAATCAGCCCCAGCATTTT.

The chain employs TRBV19 and TRBJ1-2; the match to TRBD1 covers 8 bases. The CDR3 extends over 12 amino acids. Trimming cost V 3 bases and J 9 bases; bases outside gene matches: 3. The germline CDR1 and CDR2 sequences are LNHDA and SQIVND (reference sequence). DNA for the CDR3: TGTGCCAGTAGTATGGGACAGGTCCGCTACACCTTC. Protein: CASSMGQVRYTF.

V usage is TRBV7-2 and J usage is TRBJ1-2; D is ambiguous. V was pared by 4 bases and J by 2 bases, with 8 bases between. The CDR3 contains 13 residues. Germline V CDR1 and CDR2: SGHTA, FQGNSA. CDR3 coding DNA: TGTGCCAGCAGCTACGGGTCGAACTATGGCTACACCTTC. Encoded protein: CASSYGSNYGYTF.

The chain links TRBV5-8 to TRBJ2-3; 9 nucleotides line up with TRBD2. This CDR3 is 16 amino acids long. The germline gives CDR1 SGHTS, CDR2 YDEGEE. The V segment lost 4 bases and the J segment 0 bases; nucleotides outside the gene matches: 6. CDR3 sequence: CASSGLAGHSTDTQYF. In DNA form, the CDR3 reads TGTGCCAGCAGCGGGCTAGCGGGACACAGCACAGATACGCAGTATTTT.